Below are 4 T cell receptor beta chains sequenced from a single sample in a study of blood T cells in healthy people across ages. With a J-beta primer mix and a sample-barcoded 5' primer, a second PCR ran 7 to 11 cycles. TCRdb reprocessed the 5' RACE reads via MiXCR and lists one record per CDR3 protein. The top ten hold approximately 14% of the sample, which has 1 million to 1.2 million distinct CDR3 sequences, roughly two fifths seen once. Sequenced: blood. The receptors were gathered from a man aged 18 to 29 in good health.

As to this clonotype: This clone may be a read error of a much larger clone one base away. The chain links TRBV5-5 to TRBJ1-1, with D uncertain. CDR1 is SGHKS and CDR2 is YYEKEE in the germline V gene (reference sequence). CDR3 length equals 14 residues. CDR3 DNA: TGTGCCAGCAGTGTAGTTCAAAAGAACACTGAAGTTTTCTTT. Amino acid sequence: CASSVVQKNTEVFF.

This clonotype was seen many times. The chain combines TRBV20-1 with TRBJ2-1; maybe TRBD2 (5 bases). Trimming took 6 bases from V and 0 from J, leaving 18 bases between them. CDR3 length: 16 residues. The germline CDR1 and CDR2 sequences are DFQATT and SNEGSKA (reference sequence). The DNA for the CDR3 is TGCAGTGCCGAGAGGGCTCCTAGTAGCTCCTACAATGAGCAGTTCTTC. Translated: CSAERAPSSSYNEQFF.

This clonotype was seen only a few times. CDR3 coding DNA: TGTGCCATCACTCGTGGACAGGGTGATACCGGGGAGCTGTTTTTT. Translation gives CAITRGQGDTGELFF. V usage is TRBV10-3 and J usage is TRBJ2-2; 8 positions match TRBD1. The germline gives CDR1 ENHRY, CDR2 SYGVKD. The CDR3 runs to 15 residues. The V segment lost 7 bases and the J segment 5 bases; nucleotides outside the gene matches: 9.

There are a few counts of this clonotype. The genes are TRBV7-9 and TRBJ1-5; no firm D call. The CDR3 has 16 residues. The germline gives CDR1 SEHNR, CDR2 FQNEAQ (reference sequence). Deletions cut 0 bases from V and 2 bases from J, with 11 bases between. The chain's CDR3 is CASSLAGLGGNQPQHF. CDR3 bases: TGTGCCAGCAGCTTAGCGGGCCTCGGAGGCAATCAGCCCCAGCATTTT.